This record concerns one TCR beta chain sequence. The data belong to a study of CD8 T cells in Susac syndrome. V was pared by 3 bases and J by 7 bases, with 9 bases of the junction left unmatched. This CDR3 is 16 amino acids long. CDR1 and CDR2 from the germline V gene are SGHNT and YYREEE (reference sequence). It was with random hexamers that 0.5 to 1 ug RNA was reverse transcribed. TCRdb called the immunoSEQ multiplex PCR reads again in MiXCR, with one record for every CDR3 protein. Of 70,000 or so distinct CDR3 sequences listed, 95% are singletons. TEMRA cells were FACS-enriched, with CD8+ and CD4+ T cells isolated negatively.

Sequenced sample: CD8+ T cells from PBMCs. This sequence originates from a human donor in good health. The chain is built from TRBV5-4 and TRBJ2-1; 11 bases line up with TRBD2. The CDR3 spells CASSSLTSGVRNEQFF. The CDR3, as DNA: TGTGCCAGCAGCTCCTTGACTAGCGGGGTCCGGAATGAGCAGTTCTTC.